This T cell receptor beta chain was profiled in a study of CD39 and CD103 CD8 tumor-infiltrating T cells (dated 2018 in TCRdb). Background for the entire study: The repertoire comparisons shown came from four patients: one with an HPV-positive HNSCC, one with an HPV-negative HNSCC, one with ovarian cancer and one with melanoma. Repertoires of CD8 TIL subsets defined by CD103 and CD39 were compared with peripheral memory CD8 T cells by TCRbeta CDR3 deep sequencing. The paper's findings and limits, for the study overall: DP CD8 TILs appeared to be more oligoclonal than DN and SP CD8 TILs and blood memory CD8 T cells, with roughly 55-86% covered by the top 30 clonotypes. Clonotypes from DN TILs largely overlapped with peripheral memory CD8 repertoires, while clonotypes from DP TILs were only rarely found in blood or uninvolved lymph node.

From V the trimming removes 2 bases and from J it removes 5 bases, while the gene matches leave 5 bases of the junction unaccounted for. From the cysteine through the phenylalanine, the CDR3 covers 15 amino acids. CDR3 DNA only is kept here, 45 bases in frame from base 1. The germline V gene (reference sequence) yields SEHNR for CDR1 and FQNEAQ for CDR2. This clone was seen more than once but under ten times. This clone's antigen is unknown. No clone much larger than this one lies a single base away; base qualities are absent. At the time samples were collected, the patients were not on therapy, although their prior treatments varied from chemotherapy, radiotherapy, surgery and immunotherapy to none at all. Thawed cells were enriched for T lymphocytes with a negative-selection kit, adding EpCAM beads for tumor-infiltrating lymphocytes. For the CD8 TIL subsets, CD3+CD4-CD8+CD45RA- cells were FACS-sorted and divided into DN, SP and DP based on their expression of CD39 and CD103. Tumor specimens were minced, digested for 1 h with hyaluronidase, collagenase and DNase, filtered, enriched by Ficoll and cryopreserved. Populations were sorted to approximately 99% purity on a FACSAria II, and cell pellets were frozen for TCR sequencing without culture.

For each subset, genomic DNA was extracted from roughly 10,000 to 100,000 sorted cells using the DNeasy Blood and Tissue Kit. TCRbeta V-J or V-D-J regions were sequenced and mapped by the immunoSEQ service, with coverage above 10x per sample. The authors processed their data as follows. The analysis included only productive rearrangements exported from the immunoSEQ Analyzer platform, and clonality was assessed using the 500 most abundant clones. The Morisita-Horn similarity index and the Jaccard index were used to quantify repertoire overlap between populations. Morisita-Horn similarity between CD8 T-cell subset TCR repertoires was measured in a handful of cancer patients. The table comes from immuneACCESS by way of TCRdb, which keeps in-frame sequences with V and J called. Part of the clones is missing from these tables; in studies checked, under half for an unresolved V gene and the rest for unknown reasons. That table supplies the V and J calls and clone size; D and trimming were determined from the DNA. In this sample the table shows roughly 3,000 clones, roughly four fifths of which occur a single time. The ten largest clones add up to 20% to 25% of the sample.

The receptor was derived from a human donor with head and neck squamous cell carcinoma. This receptor chain uses TRBV7-9 and TRBJ2-1; 8 junctional bases match TRBD1. Input material: CD39- CD103- CD8+ T cells sorted from the tumor. This specimen's cell subset or site label, per the study, means: CD103-CD39- double-negative CD45RA- CD8 T cells. The CDR3 has the sequence CASSLRQGTHNEQFF. The DNA sequence is given as TGTGCCAGCAGCTTAAGACAGGGGACCCACAATGAGCAGTTCTTC.